Reported below is one T cell receptor (beta chain). The V and J ends lost 1 base and 12 bases respectively, with 11 bases between them. The CDR3 spans 12 residues. Germline assignment: CDR1 SGHRS and CDR2 YFSETQ. This record belongs to a study of blood T cell repertoires in COVID-19. The table came from immunoSEQ multiplex PCR; TCRdb's copy has only in-frame clones and leaves some out. The sample consists of 200,000 to 300,000 clones, around 83% of them appearing once. Sequences were obtained from peripheral blood. This chain connects TRBV5-1 to TRBJ2-1; no clear D. The TCR comes from a woman older than 75 with acute or convalescent COVID-19. CDR3 residues: CASSLTRSLQFF. Written as DNA, the CDR3 is TGCGCCAGCAGCTTGACTCGTAGCCTGCAGTTCTTC. Drawing the rest from reference TRBV5-1 and TRBJ2-1, the complete variable domain is KAGVTQTPRYLIKTRGQQVTLSCSPISGHRSVSWYQQTPGQGLQFLFEYFSETQRNKGNFPGRFSGRQFSNSRSEMNVSTLELGDSALYLCASSLTRSLQFFGPGTRLTVL.